The present TCR beta chain was sequenced within a study of cytomegalovirus exposure and HLA in healthy donors. The CDR3 totals 15 residues. V was cut by 0 bases and J by 2 bases, with 10 bases left in between. Per the germline V gene, CDR1 is SEHNR and CDR2 is FQNEAQ (reference sequence). Assay used: immunoSEQ multiplex PCR; TCRdb lists only in-frame clones, some missing. The sample holds tens of thousands of clones, around 94% seen once. Material: PBMCs. This chain joins TRBV7-9 and TRBJ1-2; D unresolved. The receptor was isolated from a woman aged 18-29 years in good health and CMV-seropositive. CDR3: CASSLAAGMNYGYTF. In DNA, the CDR3 is TGTGCCAGCAGCTTAGCGGCGGGGATGAACTATGGCTACACCTTC. The complete variable domain, with remaining parts taken from reference TRBV7-9 and TRBJ1-2, reads DTGVSQNPRHKITKRGQNVTFRCDPISEHNRLYWYRQTLGQGPEFLTYFQNEAQLEKSRLLSDRFSAERPKGSFSTLEIQRTEQGDSAMYLCASSLAAGMNYGYTFGSGTRLTVV.